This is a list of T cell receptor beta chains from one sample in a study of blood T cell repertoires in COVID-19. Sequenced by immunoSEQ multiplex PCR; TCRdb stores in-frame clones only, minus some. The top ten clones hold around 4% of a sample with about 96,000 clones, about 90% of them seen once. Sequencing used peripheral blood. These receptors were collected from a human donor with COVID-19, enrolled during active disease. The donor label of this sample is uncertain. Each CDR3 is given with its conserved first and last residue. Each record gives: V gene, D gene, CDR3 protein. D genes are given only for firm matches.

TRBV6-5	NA	CASSYSRGGNSPLHF
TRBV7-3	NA	CASSSGAGGGGYTF
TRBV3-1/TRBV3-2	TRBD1	CASSPRTGGGTEAFF
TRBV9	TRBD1	CASSLDRVGDSPLHF
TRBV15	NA	CATSRGRNPGYEQYF
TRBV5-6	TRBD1	CASSWYRGLRGNTIYF
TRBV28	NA	CASNGPGTLTGELFF
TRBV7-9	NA	CASSPRTEGPYEQYF
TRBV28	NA	CASSSLIPGAHYEQYF
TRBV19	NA	CASSMKEGMGYADTQYF
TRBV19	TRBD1	CASSISTGSYGYTF
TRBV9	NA	CASSVATHGNSGRGSYTF
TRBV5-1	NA	CASSSKSRSTEAFF
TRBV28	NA	CASSLSTGGYGYTF
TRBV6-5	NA	CASSYSTSEWYTF
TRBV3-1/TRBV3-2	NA	CASSFGAEAFF
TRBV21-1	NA	CASSKEDFQEGYTF
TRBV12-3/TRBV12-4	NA	CASSLSREPQHF
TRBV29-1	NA	CSVGAGGETQYF
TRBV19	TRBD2	CASNPSGELVQETQYF
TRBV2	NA	CASSVQGAYSGANVLTF
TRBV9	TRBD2	CASSFSPVGGLSTDTQYF
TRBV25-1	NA	CASSGPPPSHREDYGYTF
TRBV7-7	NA	CASSLEVGYEQYF
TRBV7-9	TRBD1	CASSRDRGTLAKNIQYF
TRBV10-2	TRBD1	CASRDRGWNTEAFF
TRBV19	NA	CASKTGFGNTEAFF
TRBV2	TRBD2	CASSESLAGGREQYF
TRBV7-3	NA	CASSLGRNTEAFF